One and the same sample provided the 16 T cell receptor beta chains below, sequenced in a study of blood T cells in healthy people across ages (dated by TCRdb to about 2015). The protocol used for the library was 5' RACE. Sequencing used an Illumina HiSeq 2500. A second PCR of roughly 7 to 11 cycles was performed with a sample-barcoded 5' primer and a J-beta primer mix. TCRdb handled the public reads itself, with Q25 trimming in fastp and clone calling in MiXCR, and kept productive beta chains. For every CDR3 protein sequence, its rows merge into one entry that carries the most common genes and DNA. For this sample the table gives more than 1,000,000 distinct CDR3 sequences, of which about 23% were detected only once. The ten biggest clones cover around 0.75% of the sample. This same sample was also taken into another study, of T cells of mothers and their children.

What was sequenced was blood. These receptors were taken from a girl aged 2 to 10 in good health.

This clonotype has just a few counts. This sequence joins TRBV28 and TRBJ1-2; TRBD1 is a possible D gene (6 bases). From germline, CDR1 is MDHEN and CDR2 SYDVKM. V gave up 2 bases and J gave up 8 bases, with 15 bases separating them. There are 14 residues in the CDR3. This CDR3 reads CASSLARGPPGYTF. CDR3 in DNA: TGTGCCAGCAGTTTAGCCAGGGGACCACCCGGCTACACCTTC.

J is TRBJ2-1 and V is TRBV20-1; D might be TRBD1 (6 bases). The germline V and J ends were trimmed by 0 bases and 8 bases, with 11 bases remaining between them. The CDR3 is made up of 13 amino acids. From germline, CDR1 is DFQATT and CDR2 SNEGSKA (reference sequence). The CDR3 nucleotides are TGCAGTGCTAGAGATCTTACAGGGTATGAGCAGTTCTTC. This gives the protein CSARDLTGYEQFF.

This clonotype was found many times. V and J are TRBV4-2 and TRBJ1-1; no firm D call. The length of the CDR3 is 12 residues. Looked up from germline, CDR1 is LGHNA and CDR2 is YNFKEQ. Trimming took 3 bases from V and 10 from J, leaving 12 bases between them. CDR3 nucleotide sequence: TGTGCCAGCAGCCAGAGCCCCGAGGCAGCTTTCTTT. Its translation: CASSQSPEAAFF.

This rearrangement joins TRBV12-3 or TRBV12-4 to TRBJ2-1; D ambiguous. The J call is in doubt because the DNA end fits TRBJ2-5 better. This CDR3 has 14 residues. The CDR3 loop is CASAWSTPQETQYF. Here the CDR3 DNA reads TGTGCCAGCGCGTGGTCAACCCCACAAGAGACCCAGTACTTC.

This sequence joins TRBV12-3 or TRBV12-4 and TRBJ2-5; TRBD1 or TRBD2 may be the D gene (5 bases each). V lost 0 bases, J lost 1 base, and 9 bases lay in between. This CDR3 is built from 15 residues. The CDR3 region has the DNA TGTGCCAGCAGTTTAGCGGGACGGAGCCAAGAGACCCAGTACTTC. Translated: CASSLAGRSQETQYF.

The chain couples TRBV12-5 to TRBJ2-7; perhaps D is TRBD1 or TRBD2 (5 bases each). Trimming took 0 bases from V and 4 from J, leaving 19 bases between them. From germline, CDR1 is LGHNT and CDR2 FRNRAP. The length of the CDR3 is 17 residues. The CDR3 reads CASGLVLGGNERYEQYF. CDR3 nucleotide sequence: TGTGCTAGTGGTTTGGTACTTGGGGGAAATGAACGGTACGAGCAGTACTTC.

This clonotype was found a few times. This sequence joins TRBV21-1 and TRBJ2-5; TRBD1, as called in the table, went unchecked against the DNA. TRBV21-1 is shown as a pseudogene. This CDR3 spans 16 amino acids. The CDR3 sequence is CASSKEFGTGGETQYF. The CDR3 bases are TGTGCCAGCAGCAAAGAATTCGGAACAGGGGGAGAGACCCAGTACTTC.

This clonotype has a handful of counts. The rearrangement uses TRBV4-3 and TRBJ2-7; D gene uncertain. Trimming took off 0 bases at V and 5 bases at J, with 8 bases between the two ends. This CDR3 has 13 residues. Looked up from germline, CDR1 is LGHNA and CDR2 is YSLEER. CDR3 region: CASSQDAHNEQYF. The CDR3 region has the DNA TGCGCCAGCAGCCAAGATGCACATAACGAGCAGTACTTC.

The table lists this clonotype with a few counts. At one end, the junction sequence differs from germline, possibly due to a read error. V is TRBV4-3 and J is TRBJ2-2; D is perhaps TRBD2 (5 bases). CDR1 and CDR2 (germline): LGHNA, YSLEER. This CDR3 contains 15 residues. CDR3 in DNA: TGCGCCAGCAGCCAAGAGGGGTATGATACCGGGGAACTGTTTTTT. Protein: CASSQEGYDTGELFF.

The genes are TRBV20-1 and TRBJ1-4; no clear D gene. The ends were cut back, 5 bases at V and 0 bases at J, with 7 bases in the middle. CDR1 is DFQATT, CDR2 SNEGSKA, per germline (reference sequence). The CDR3 spans 13 residues. CDR3 DNA: TGCAGTGCTTTACGGGCAACTAATGAAAAACTGTTTTTT. The encoded protein is CSALRATNEKLFF.

This clonotype was detected only a few times. This chain connects TRBV10-3 to TRBJ2-1; D might be TRBD2 (6 bases). The length of the CDR3 is 16 residues. Germline loops: CDR1 ENHRY, CDR2 SYGVKD. V lost 6 bases and J 7 bases, leaving 22 bases between the germline ends. The CDR3 DNA reads as TGTGCCATCAGGGATTTGTCTAGAGGAGGGATAAATGAGCAGTTCTTC. Translated, it gives CAIRDLSRGGINEQFF.

This clonotype was seen just once. The rearrangement joins TRBV4-1 to TRBJ2-3; 8 bases fit TRBD2. The V gene's germline CDR1 is MGHRA and CDR2 YSYEKL. Trimming removed 0 bases from V and 5 bases from J; junction bases left unmatched: 4. The CDR3 consists of 15 residues. Here the CDR3 DNA reads TGCGCCAGCAGCCAAGAACCCGGGGGGGTAGATACGCAGTATTTT. Protein product: CASSQEPGGVDTQYF.

This clonotype occurred a few times. V and J are TRBV2 and TRBJ2-5; a possible D gene is TRBD2 (6 bases). Germline V gene sequence: CDR1 SNHLY, CDR2 FYNNEI. V was cut by 5 bases and J by 4 bases, with 11 bases left in between. CDR3 length: 13 amino acids. The CDR3 DNA is TGTGCCAGCAGTCGCAGCGGGCTAGAGACCCAGTACTTC. Translating it yields CASSRSGLETQYF. Supplemented by reference TRBV2 and TRBJ2-5, the full variable domain reads EPEVTQTPSHQVTQMGQEVILRCVPISNHLYFYWYRQILGQKVEFLVSFYNNEISEKSEIFDDQFSVERPDGSNFTLKIRSTKLEDSAMYFCASSRSGLETQYFGPGTRLLVL.

J is TRBJ2-5 and V is TRBV12-2; the table's D call, TRBD2, was not checked against the DNA. The DNA end favors TRBJ2-1, so the J call may be wrong. TRBV12-2 is tagged as a pseudogene. The CDR3 has 16 amino acids. In DNA, the CDR3 is TGTGCAAGTCGCCGGCGCGGTGGCAGGAGGAGTGATGAGCAGTTCTTC. Translating gives CASRRRGGRRSDEQFF.

At least ten counts were recorded for this clonotype. The rearrangement links TRBV12-3 or TRBV12-4 to TRBJ2-5, with 8 positions matching TRBD1. V gave up 6 bases and J gave up 4 bases; unmatched junction bases: 10. The CDR3 consists of 15 residues. CDR3 residues: CASSPPGQGGETQYF. The CDR3, as DNA: TGTGCCAGCAGCCCGCCCGGACAGGGTGGAGAGACCCAGTACTTC.

The rearrangement uses TRBV12-3 or TRBV12-4 and TRBJ2-2, with 8 bases aligning to TRBD1. The trim removed 8 bases at V and 3 bases at J, leaving 11 bases unmatched. The CDR3 loop spans 16 amino acids. The CDR3 is CASCPGQVFYTGELFF. The CDR3 DNA sequence: TGTGCCAGCTGCCCGGGACAGGTCTTTTACACCGGGGAGCTGTTTTTT.